Shown below are 3 T cell receptor beta chains from a single sample sequenced in a study of T cells expressing NK-cell markers. Reprocessing the 5' RACE reads, TCRdb reports a single entry for every CDR3 protein and omits DNA. Recorded here are about 400,000 distinct CDR3 sequences; the top ten clones represent around 10%. Sequences were obtained from blood T cells: a sorted CD56 or NKG2C T cell subset, CD4+ or CD8+ T cells, or bulk PBMC T cells (not recorded which). The receptors shown here come from a woman between 45 and 60 years old in good health.

The CDR3 protein is CASSYLSGKADTQYF. The chain links TRBV7-9 to TRBJ2-3; the TCRdb D gene call, TRBD2, has no DNA to confirm it. CDR3 length: 15 amino acids. The germline V gene encodes CDR1 SEHNR and CDR2 FQNEAQ (reference sequence).

The chain uses TRBV7-9 and TRBJ2-3; TCRdb selects TRBD1, and the lack of DNA leaves this call unchecked. The germline CDR1 and CDR2 sequences are SEHNR and FQNEAQ (reference sequence). CDR3 size: 15 residues. The CDR3: CASSTQGQSTDTQYF. The full variable domain, with the rest looked up from reference TRBV7-9 and TRBJ2-3, is DTGVSQNPRHKITKRGQNVTFRCDPISEHNRLYWYRQTLGQGPEFLTYFQNEAQLEKSRLLSDRFSAERPKGSFSTLEIQRTEQGDSAMYLCASSTQGQSTDTQYFGPGTRLTVL.

Here the CDR3 reads CASTPERGRELFF. The chain couples TRBV12-3 or TRBV12-4 to TRBJ2-2; the D call from TCRdb, TRBD2, cannot be confirmed without DNA. The CDR3 covers 13 residues.